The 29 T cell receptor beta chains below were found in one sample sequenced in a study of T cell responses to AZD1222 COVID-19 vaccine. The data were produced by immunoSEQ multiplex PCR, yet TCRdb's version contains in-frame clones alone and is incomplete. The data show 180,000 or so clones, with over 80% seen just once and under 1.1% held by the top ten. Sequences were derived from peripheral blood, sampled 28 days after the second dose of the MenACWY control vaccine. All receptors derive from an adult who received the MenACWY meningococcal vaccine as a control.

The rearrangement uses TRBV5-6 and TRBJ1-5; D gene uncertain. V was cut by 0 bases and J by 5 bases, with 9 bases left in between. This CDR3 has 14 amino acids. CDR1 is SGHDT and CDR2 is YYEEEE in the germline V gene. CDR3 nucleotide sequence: TGTGCCAGCAGCTTGGAAGGCGGCTATCAGCCCCAGCATTTT. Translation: CASSLEGGYQPQHF.

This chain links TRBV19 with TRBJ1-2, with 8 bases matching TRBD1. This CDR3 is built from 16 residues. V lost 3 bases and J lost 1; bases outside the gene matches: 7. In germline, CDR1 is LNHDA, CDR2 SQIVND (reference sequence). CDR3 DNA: TGTGCCAGTAGTATGGGAACAGGGGGACGTAACTATGGCTACACCTTC. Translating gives CASSMGTGGRNYGYTF.

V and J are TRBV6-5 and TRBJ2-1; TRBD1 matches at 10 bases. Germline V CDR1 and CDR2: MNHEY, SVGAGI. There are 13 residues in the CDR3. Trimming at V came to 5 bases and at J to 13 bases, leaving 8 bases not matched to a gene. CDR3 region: CASSRGGQGLQFF. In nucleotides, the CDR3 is TGTGCCAGCAGTCGGGGGGGACAGGGGTTACAGTTCTTC.

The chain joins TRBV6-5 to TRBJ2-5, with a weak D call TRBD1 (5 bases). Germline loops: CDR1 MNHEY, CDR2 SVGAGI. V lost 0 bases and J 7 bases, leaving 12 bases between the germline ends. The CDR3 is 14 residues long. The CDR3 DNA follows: TGTGCCAGCAGTTACTCGGGAAGGGGCTTGACCCAGTACTTC. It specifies CASSYSGRGLTQYF.

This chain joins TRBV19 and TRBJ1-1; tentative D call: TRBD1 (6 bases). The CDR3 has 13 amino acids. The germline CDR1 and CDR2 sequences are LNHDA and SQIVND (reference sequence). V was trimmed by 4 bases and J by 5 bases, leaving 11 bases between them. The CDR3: CASSRGQRTEAFF. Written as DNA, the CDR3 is TGTGCCAGTAGTAGGGGGCAGAGAACTGAAGCTTTCTTT.

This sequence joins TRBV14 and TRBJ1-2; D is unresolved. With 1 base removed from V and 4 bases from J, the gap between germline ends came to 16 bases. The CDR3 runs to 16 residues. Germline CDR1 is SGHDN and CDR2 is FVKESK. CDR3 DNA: TGTGCCAGCAGCCAAGGGCGCTCAACGGGTTCCTATGGCTACACCTTC. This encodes CASSQGRSTGSYGYTF. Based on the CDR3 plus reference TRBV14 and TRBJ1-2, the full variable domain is EAGVTQFPSHSVIEKGQTVTLRCDPISGHDNLYWYRRVMGKEIKFLLHFVKESKQDESGMPNNRFLAERTGGTYSTLKVQPAELEDSGVYFCASSQGRSTGSYGYTFGSGTRLTVV.

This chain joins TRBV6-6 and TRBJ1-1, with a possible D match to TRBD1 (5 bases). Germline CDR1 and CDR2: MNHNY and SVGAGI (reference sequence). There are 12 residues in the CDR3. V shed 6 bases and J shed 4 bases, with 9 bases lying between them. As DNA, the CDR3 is TGTGCCAGCAGACAGGAGTCCACTGAAGCTTTCTTT. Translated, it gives CASRQESTEAFF.

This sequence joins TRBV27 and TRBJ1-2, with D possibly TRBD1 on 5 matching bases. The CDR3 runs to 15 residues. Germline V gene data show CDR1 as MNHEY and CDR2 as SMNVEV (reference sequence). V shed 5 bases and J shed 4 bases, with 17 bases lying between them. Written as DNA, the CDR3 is TGTGCCAGCAGTGGGGCTAGGCGGTCGGCCTATGGCTACACCTTC. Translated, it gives CASSGARRSAYGYTF.

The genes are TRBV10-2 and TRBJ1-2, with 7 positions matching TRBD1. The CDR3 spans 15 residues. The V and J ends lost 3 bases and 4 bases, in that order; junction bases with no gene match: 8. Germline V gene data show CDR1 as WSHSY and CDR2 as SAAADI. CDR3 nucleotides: TGCGCCAGCAGTGACCTGGGACAGAGAGTCTATGGCTACACCTTC. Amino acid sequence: CASSDLGQRVYGYTF.

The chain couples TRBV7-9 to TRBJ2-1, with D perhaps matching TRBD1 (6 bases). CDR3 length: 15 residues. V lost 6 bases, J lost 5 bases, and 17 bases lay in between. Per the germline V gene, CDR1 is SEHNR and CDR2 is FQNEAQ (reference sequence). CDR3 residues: CASSRTTGTHNEQFF. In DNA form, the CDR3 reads TGTGCCAGCAGTAGAACTACAGGGACCCACAATGAGCAGTTCTTC.

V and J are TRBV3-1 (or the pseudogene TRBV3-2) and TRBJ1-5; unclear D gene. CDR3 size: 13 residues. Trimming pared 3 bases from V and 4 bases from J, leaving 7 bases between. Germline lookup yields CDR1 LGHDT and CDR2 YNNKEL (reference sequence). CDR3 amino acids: CASSQTRNQPQHF. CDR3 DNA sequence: TGTGCCAGCAGCCAGACCCGAAATCAGCCCCAGCATTTT.

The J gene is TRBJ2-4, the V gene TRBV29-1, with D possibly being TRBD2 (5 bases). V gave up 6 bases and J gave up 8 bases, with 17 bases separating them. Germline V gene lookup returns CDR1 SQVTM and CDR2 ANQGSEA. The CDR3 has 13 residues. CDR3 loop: CSVAWTSADIQYF. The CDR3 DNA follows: TGCAGCGTCGCGTGGACCTCAGCGGACATTCAGTACTTC.

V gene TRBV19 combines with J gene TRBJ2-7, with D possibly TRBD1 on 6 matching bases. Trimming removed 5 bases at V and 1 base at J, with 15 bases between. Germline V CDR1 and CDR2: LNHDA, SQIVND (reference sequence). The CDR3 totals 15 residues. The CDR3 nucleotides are TGTGCCAGTAGTTATGGGACAACCTCTTCCTACGAGCAGTACTTC. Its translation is CASSYGTTSSYEQYF.

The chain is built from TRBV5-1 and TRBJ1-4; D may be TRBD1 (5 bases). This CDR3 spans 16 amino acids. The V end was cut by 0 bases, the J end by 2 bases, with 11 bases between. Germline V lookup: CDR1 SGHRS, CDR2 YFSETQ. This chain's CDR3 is CASSLAPRGTNEKLFF. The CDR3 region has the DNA TGCGCCAGCAGCTTGGCCCCCCGGGGGACTAATGAAAAACTGTTTTTT.

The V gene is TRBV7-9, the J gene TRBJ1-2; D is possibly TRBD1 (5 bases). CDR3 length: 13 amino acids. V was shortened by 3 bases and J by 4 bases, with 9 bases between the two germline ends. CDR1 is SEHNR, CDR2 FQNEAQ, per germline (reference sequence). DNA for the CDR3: TGTGCCAGCAGCTTGGACATCGCCTATGGCTACACCTTC. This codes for CASSLDIAYGYTF.

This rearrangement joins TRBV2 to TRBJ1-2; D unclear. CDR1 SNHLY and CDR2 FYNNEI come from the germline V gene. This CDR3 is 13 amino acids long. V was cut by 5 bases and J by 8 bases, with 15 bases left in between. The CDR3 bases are TGTGCCAGCAGTCCCCGGAGGGCGGACGGCTACACCTTC. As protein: CASSPRRADGYTF.

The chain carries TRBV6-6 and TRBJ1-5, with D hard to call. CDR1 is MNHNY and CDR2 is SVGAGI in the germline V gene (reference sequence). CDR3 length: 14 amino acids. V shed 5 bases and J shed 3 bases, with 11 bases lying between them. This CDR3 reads CASSPDGSNQPQHF. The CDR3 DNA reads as TGTGCCAGCAGTCCAGACGGATCCAATCAGCCCCAGCATTTT.

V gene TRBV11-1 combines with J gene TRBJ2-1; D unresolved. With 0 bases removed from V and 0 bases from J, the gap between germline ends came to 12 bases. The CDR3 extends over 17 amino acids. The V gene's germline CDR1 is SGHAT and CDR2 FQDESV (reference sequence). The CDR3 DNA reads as TGTGCCAGCAGCTTAGCTGACGGATCGGGCTCCTACAATGAGCAGTTCTTC. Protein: CASSLADGSGSYNEQFF. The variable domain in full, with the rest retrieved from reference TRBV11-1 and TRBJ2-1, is EAEVAQSPRYKITEKSQAVAFWCDPISGHATLYWYRQILGQGPELLVQFQDESVVDDSQLPKDRFSAERLKGVDSTLKIQPAELGDSAMYLCASSLADGSGSYNEQFFGPGTRLTVL.

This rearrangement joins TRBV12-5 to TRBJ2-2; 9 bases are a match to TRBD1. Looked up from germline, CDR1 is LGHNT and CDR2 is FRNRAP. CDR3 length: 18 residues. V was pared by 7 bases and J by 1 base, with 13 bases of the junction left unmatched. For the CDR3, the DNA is TGTGCTAGTGCCAGCCAACGTACAGGGGGCTTGAACACCGGGGAGCTGTTTTTT. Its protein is CASASQRTGGLNTGELFF.

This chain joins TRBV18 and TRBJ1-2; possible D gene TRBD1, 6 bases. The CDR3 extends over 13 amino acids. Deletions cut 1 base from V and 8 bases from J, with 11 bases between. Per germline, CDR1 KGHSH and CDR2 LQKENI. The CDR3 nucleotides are TGTGCCAGCTCACCACAATCAGGGGAAGGCTACACCTTC. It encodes CASSPQSGEGYTF.

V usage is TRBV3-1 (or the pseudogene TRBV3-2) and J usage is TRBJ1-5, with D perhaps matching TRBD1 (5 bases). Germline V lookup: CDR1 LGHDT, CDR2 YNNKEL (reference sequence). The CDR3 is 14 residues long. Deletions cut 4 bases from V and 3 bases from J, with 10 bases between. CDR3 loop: CASSPGAYNQPQHF. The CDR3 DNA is TGTGCCAGCAGCCCCGGGGCTTACAATCAGCCCCAGCATTTT.

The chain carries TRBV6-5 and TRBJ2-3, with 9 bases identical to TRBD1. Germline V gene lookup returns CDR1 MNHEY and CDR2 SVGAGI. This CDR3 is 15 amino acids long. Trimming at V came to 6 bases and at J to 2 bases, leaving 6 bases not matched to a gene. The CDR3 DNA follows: TGTGCCAGCAGCGGCGACAGGGGGTTCACAGATACGCAGTATTTT. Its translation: CASSGDRGFTDTQYF.

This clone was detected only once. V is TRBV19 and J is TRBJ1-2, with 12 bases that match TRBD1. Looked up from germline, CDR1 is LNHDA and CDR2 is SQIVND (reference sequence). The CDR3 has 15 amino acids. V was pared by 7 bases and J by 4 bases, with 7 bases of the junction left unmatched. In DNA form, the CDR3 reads TGTGCCAGTACCGGGACAGGGGGCAGCACCTATGGCTACACCTTC. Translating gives CASTGTGGSTYGYTF.

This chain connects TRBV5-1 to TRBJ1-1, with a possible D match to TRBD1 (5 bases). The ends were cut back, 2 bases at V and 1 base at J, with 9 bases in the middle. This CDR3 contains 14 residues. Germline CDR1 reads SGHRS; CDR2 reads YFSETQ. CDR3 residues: CASSLAGTNTEAFF. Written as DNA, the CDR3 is TGCGCCAGCAGCTTAGCCGGGACGAACACTGAAGCTTTCTTT.

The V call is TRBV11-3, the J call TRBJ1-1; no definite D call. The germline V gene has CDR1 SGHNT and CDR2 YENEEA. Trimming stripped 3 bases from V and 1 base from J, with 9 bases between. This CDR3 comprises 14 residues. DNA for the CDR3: TGTGCCAGCAGCTTGGACGGGCCGAACACTGAAGCTTTCTTT. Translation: CASSLDGPNTEAFF.

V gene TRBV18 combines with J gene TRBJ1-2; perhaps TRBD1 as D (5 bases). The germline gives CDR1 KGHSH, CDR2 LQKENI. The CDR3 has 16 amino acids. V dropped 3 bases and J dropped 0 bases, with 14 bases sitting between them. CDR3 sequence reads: CASSPGTSKANYGYTF. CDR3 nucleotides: TGTGCCAGCTCACCGGGGACTTCCAAGGCTAACTATGGCTACACCTTC. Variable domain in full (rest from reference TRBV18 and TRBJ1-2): NAGVMQNPRHLVRRRGQEARLRCSPMKGHSHVYWYRQLPEEGLKFMVYLQKENIIDESGMPKERFSAEFPKEGPSILRIQQVVRGDSAAYFCASSPGTSKANYGYTFGSGTRLTVV.

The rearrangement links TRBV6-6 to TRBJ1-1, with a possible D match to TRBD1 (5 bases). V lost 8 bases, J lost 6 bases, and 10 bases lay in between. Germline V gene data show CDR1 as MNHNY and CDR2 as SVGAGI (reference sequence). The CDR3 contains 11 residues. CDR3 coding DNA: TGTGCCAGCCGGGACGCCGCTGAAGCTTTCTTT. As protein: CASRDAAEAFF.

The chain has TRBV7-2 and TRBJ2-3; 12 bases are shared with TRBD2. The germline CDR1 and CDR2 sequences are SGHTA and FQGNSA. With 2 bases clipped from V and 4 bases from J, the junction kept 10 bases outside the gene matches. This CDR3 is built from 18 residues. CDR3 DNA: TGTGCCAGCAGCTTATCTGCACTAGCGGGGGGCCCCTCAGATACGCAGTATTTT. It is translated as CASSLSALAGGPSDTQYF.

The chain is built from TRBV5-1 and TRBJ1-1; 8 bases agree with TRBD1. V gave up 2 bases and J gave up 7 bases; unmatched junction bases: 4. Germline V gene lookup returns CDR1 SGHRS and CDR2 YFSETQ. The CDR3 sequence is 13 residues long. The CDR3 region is CASSFDRGLEAFF. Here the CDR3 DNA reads TGCGCCAGCAGCTTCGACAGGGGTCTTGAAGCTTTCTTT.